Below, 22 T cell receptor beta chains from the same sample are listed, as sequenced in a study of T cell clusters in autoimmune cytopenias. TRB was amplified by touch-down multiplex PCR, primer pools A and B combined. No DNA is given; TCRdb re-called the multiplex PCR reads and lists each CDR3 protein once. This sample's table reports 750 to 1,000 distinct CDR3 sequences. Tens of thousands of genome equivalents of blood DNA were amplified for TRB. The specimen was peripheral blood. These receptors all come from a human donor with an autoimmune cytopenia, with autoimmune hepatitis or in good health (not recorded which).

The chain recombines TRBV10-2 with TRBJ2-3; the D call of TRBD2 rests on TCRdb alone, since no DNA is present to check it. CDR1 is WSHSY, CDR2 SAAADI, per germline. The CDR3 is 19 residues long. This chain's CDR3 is CASSESRLAGGPGTDTQYF.

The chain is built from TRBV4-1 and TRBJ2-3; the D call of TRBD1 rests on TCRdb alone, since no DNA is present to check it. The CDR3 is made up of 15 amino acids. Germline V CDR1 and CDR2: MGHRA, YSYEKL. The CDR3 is CASSQGQGKADTQYF.

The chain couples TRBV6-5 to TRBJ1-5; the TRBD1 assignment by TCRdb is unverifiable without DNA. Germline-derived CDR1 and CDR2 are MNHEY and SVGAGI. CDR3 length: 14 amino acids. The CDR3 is CASSHQGGNQPQHF.

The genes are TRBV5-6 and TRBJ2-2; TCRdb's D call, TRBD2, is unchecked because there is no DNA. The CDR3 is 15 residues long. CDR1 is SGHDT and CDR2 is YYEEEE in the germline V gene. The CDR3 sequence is CASSQGLVGTGELFF.

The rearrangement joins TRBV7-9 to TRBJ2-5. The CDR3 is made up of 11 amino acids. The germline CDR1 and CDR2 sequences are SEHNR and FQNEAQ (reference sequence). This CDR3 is CASRIEETQYF.

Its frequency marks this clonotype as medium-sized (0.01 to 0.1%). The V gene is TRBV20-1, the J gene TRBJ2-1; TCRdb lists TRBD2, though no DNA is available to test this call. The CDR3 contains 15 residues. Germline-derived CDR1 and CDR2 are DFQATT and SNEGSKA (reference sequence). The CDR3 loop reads CSASRASGRLNEQFF.

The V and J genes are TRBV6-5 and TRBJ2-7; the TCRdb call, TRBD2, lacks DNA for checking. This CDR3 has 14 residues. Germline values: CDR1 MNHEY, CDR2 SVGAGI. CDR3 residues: CASSKREGNDEQYF.

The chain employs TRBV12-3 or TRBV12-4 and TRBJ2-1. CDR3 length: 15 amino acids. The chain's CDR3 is CASSRSSSYYNEQFF.

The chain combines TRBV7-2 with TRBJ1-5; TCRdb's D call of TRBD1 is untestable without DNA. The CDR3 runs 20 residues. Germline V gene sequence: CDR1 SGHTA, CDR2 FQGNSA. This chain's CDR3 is CAGSLGPGQGTFDRNQPQHF.

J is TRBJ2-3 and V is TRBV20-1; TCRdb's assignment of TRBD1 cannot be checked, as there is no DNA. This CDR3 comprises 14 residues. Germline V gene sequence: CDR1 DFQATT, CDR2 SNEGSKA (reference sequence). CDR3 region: CSAFDRGSTDTQYF.

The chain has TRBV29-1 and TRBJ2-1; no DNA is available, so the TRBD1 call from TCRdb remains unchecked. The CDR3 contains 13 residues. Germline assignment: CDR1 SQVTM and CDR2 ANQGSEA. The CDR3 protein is CSVEADNPGIQFF.

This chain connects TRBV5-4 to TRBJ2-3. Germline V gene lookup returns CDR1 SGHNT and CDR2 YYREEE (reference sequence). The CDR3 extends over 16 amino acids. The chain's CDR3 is CASSLVPTTLTDTQYF.

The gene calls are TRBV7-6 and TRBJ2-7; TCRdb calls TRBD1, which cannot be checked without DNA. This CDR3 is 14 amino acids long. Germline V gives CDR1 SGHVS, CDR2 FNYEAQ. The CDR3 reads CASSYSGPGYEQYF.

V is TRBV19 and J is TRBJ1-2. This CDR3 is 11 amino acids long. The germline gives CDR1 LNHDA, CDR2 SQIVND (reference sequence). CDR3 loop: CASISGRGYTF.

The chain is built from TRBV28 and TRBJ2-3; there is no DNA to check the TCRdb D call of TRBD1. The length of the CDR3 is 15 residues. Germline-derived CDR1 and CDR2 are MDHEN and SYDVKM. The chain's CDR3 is CASRGGGQGTDTQYF.

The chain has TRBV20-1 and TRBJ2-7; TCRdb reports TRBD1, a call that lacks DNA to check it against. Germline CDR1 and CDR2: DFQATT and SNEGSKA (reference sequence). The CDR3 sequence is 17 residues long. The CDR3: CSARDLGPGFGDYEQYF.

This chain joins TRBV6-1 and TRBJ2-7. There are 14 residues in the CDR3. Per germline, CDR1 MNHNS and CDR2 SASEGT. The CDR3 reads CASSEGFQAYEQYF.

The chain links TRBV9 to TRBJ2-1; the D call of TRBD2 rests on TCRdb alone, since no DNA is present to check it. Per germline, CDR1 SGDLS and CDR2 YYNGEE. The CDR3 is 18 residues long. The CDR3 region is CASSVGKVISGTRNEQFF.

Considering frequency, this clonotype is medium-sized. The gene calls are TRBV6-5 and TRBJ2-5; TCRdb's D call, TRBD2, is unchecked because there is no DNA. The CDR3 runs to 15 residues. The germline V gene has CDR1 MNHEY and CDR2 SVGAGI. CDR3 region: CASSPLPDSQETQYF.

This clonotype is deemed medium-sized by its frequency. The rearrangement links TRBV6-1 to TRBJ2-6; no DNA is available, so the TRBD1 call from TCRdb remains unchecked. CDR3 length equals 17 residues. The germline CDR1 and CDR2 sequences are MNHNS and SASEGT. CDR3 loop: CASSEEQGWAGANVLTF.

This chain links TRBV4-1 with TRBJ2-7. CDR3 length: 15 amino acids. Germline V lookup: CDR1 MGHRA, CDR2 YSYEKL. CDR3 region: CASSQVSVGSYEQYF.

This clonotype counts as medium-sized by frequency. CDR3 amino acids: CASSYLGSRTDTQYF. The V and J genes are TRBV6-5 and TRBJ2-3. The CDR3 is 15 residues long. The germline gives CDR1 MNHEY, CDR2 SVGAGI.